Shown below are 21 T cell receptor beta chains from a single sample sequenced in a study of blood T cell repertoires in COVID-19. TCRdb keeps only in-frame clones here, not all; method: immunoSEQ multiplex PCR. The sample has fewer than 95,000 clones; approximately 89% are singletons. The sequenced sample consisted of peripheral blood. The receptors were gathered from a man aged 60 to 75 with acute or convalescent COVID-19.

This rearrangement joins TRBV5-5 to TRBJ2-3; D perhaps matches TRBD1 (6 bases). Germline loops: CDR1 SGHKS, CDR2 YYEKEE (reference sequence). The germline V and J ends were trimmed by 0 bases and 4 bases, with 9 bases remaining between them. This CDR3 comprises 14 residues. CDR3: CASSLVRGSDTQYF. The DNA of the CDR3 is TGTGCCAGCAGCTTGGTCAGGGGATCAGATACGCAGTATTTT. Using reference TRBV5-5 and TRBJ2-3 for the parts outside the CDR3, the full variable domain is DAGVTQSPTHLIKTRGQQVTLRCSPISGHKSVSWYQQVLGQGPQFIFQYYEKEERGRGNFPDRFSARQFPNYSSELNVNALLLGDSALYLCASSLVRGSDTQYFGPGTRLTVL.

The chain combines TRBV5-4 with TRBJ1-2, with D possibly matching TRBD1 (5 bases). Between the trimmed V and J ends, which lost 0 bases and 5 bases, there was a span of 11 bases. CDR1 is SGHNT, CDR2 YYREEE, per germline (reference sequence). This CDR3 is built from 14 residues. CDR3 residues: CASSLDRQSYGYTF. CDR3 DNA: TGTGCCAGCAGCTTGGACAGGCAGTCGTATGGCTACACCTTC. The whole variable domain, remainder taken from reference TRBV5-4 and TRBJ1-2, is ETGVTQSPTHLIKTRGQQVTLRCSSQSGHNTVSWYQQALGQGPQFIFQYYREEENGRGNFPPRFSGLQFPNYSSELNVNALELDDSALYLCASSLDRQSYGYTFGSGTRLTVV.

The chain joins TRBV5-1 to TRBJ1-2; possible D gene TRBD1, 5 bases. The CDR3 totals 13 residues. The V gene's germline CDR1 is SGHRS and CDR2 YFSETQ. The V and J ends lost 0 bases and 6 bases respectively, with 9 bases between them. The CDR3 spells CASSLGGADGYTF. In DNA, the CDR3 is TGCGCCAGCAGCTTGGGGGGCGCGGATGGCTACACCTTC.

This CDR3 reads CASRPDRGFTDTQYF. The CDR3 DNA follows: TGTGCCAGCAGACCCGACAGGGGATTCACAGATACGCAGTATTTT. V usage is TRBV7-2 and J usage is TRBJ2-3, with 8 positions matching TRBD1. V shed 6 bases, J shed 2 bases, and the junction held 7 bases outside the gene matches. This CDR3 region has 15 residues. Germline values: CDR1 SGHTA, CDR2 FQGNSA. The full variable domain, in which reference TRBV7-2 and TRBJ2-3 provide the parts outside the CDR3, is GAGVSQSPSNKVTEKGKDVELRCDPISGHTALYWYRQSLGQGLEFLIYFQGNSAPDKSGLPSDRFSAERTGGSVSTLTIQRTQQEDSAVYLCASRPDRGFTDTQYFGPGTRLTVL.

The gene calls are TRBV3-1 (or the pseudogene TRBV3-2) and TRBJ1-1, with a tentative D call TRBD1 (6 bases). V was clipped by 1 base and J by 2 bases, with 8 bases between them. CDR1 and CDR2 from the germline V gene are LGHDT and YNNKEL (reference sequence). The CDR3 runs to 14 residues. CDR3 amino acids: CASSQGQANTEAFF. In DNA form, the CDR3 reads TGTGCCAGCAGCCAAGGACAGGCTAACACTGAAGCTTTCTTT.

This clone was detected only a few times. The genes are TRBV4-2 and TRBJ2-2, with TRBD1 as a possible D gene (6 bases). Deletions cut 4 bases from V and 1 base from J, with 7 bases between. In germline, CDR1 is LGHNA, CDR2 YNFKEQ. This CDR3 region has 14 residues. CDR3 protein: CASSLDRNTGELFF. The CDR3, as DNA: TGTGCCAGCAGCCTGGACAGGAACACCGGGGAGCTGTTTTTT.

The chain combines TRBV11-2 with TRBJ1-2, with 9 bases fitting TRBD1. Unmatched junction bases numbered 1, after V lost 5 bases and J lost 0 bases. The CDR3 spans 14 residues. Germline V gene sequence: CDR1 SGHAT, CDR2 FQNNGV. The CDR3 region has the DNA TGTGCCAGCAGCGGACAGGGGTCTAACTATGGCTACACCTTC. The encoded protein is CASSGQGSNYGYTF.

This chain joins TRBV5-1 and TRBJ1-2; D remains unclear. V dropped 4 bases and J dropped 4 bases, with 17 bases sitting between them. CDR1 is SGHRS, CDR2 YFSETQ, per germline. This CDR3 has 15 residues. The CDR3 DNA reads TGCGCCAGCAGCCCGGACCAGGACGGACTCTATGGCTACACCTTC. It codes for CASSPDQDGLYGYTF.

The chain joins TRBV5-8 to TRBJ1-5; TRBD1 matches 7 bases. V dropped 3 bases and J dropped 7; count of bases not matched to a gene: 7. In germline, CDR1 is SGHTS, CDR2 YDEGEE. The CDR3 covers 14 residues. This chain's CDR3 is CASSSRQGGQPQHF. The DNA of the CDR3 is TGTGCCAGCAGCTCGCGACAGGGTGGACAGCCCCAGCATTTT.

This rearrangement joins TRBV5-1 to TRBJ1-6; possibly TRBD1 for D (5 bases). Per germline, CDR1 SGHRS and CDR2 YFSETQ. Trimming removed 4 bases at V and 15 bases at J, with 14 bases between. The CDR3 loop spans 12 amino acids. CDR3 region: CASSVGGSFLHF. The CDR3, as DNA: TGCGCCAGCAGCGTTGGGGGGAGCTTCCTCCACTTT.

This rearrangement joins TRBV1 to TRBJ2-5; the DNA was not used to check the table's D call, TRBD2. TRBV1 is deemed a pseudogene. This CDR3 is 15 amino acids long. Here the CDR3 DNA reads TGCACCAGCAGCCCGGGACTAGCGGGATTGGAGACCCAGTACTTC. It translates to CTSSPGLAGLETQYF.

The rearrangement joins TRBV5-1 to TRBJ2-7; D possibly corresponds to TRBD1 (7 bases). In germline, CDR1 is SGHRS, CDR2 YFSETQ. Trimming shortened V by 4 bases and J by 2 bases, and 13 bases separated the two germline ends. The CDR3 is 14 residues long. CDR3 nucleotide sequence: TGCGCCAGCAGCGGGGGGACAGAAACCTACGAGCAGTACTTC. Translated: CASSGGTETYEQYF.

The rearrangement uses TRBV3-1 (or the pseudogene TRBV3-2) and TRBJ1-6, with D uncertain. V gave up 1 base and J gave up 9 bases, with 16 bases separating them. From germline, CDR1 is LGHDT and CDR2 YNNKEL (reference sequence). This CDR3 is built from 16 residues. CDR3 region: CASSQGEARRSSPLHF. CDR3 nucleotide sequence: TGTGCCAGCAGCCAAGGGGAGGCGCGGAGGAGTTCACCCCTCCACTTT.

The rearrangement joins TRBV27 to TRBJ1-2, with 8 bases fitting TRBD1. Germline CDR1 reads MNHEY; CDR2 reads SMNVEV (reference sequence). The CDR3 totals 15 residues. V trimming: 3 bases; J trimming: 7 bases; junction bases outside the gene matches: 10. CDR3 coding DNA: TGTGCCAGCAGTTTTTCCCCGGACAGGGTTGGTGGCTACACCTTC. It translates to CASSFSPDRVGGYTF.

The chain is built from TRBV3-1 (or the pseudogene TRBV3-2) and TRBJ2-1; 8 nucleotides align to TRBD2. This CDR3 spans 16 amino acids. Per the germline V gene, CDR1 is LGHDT and CDR2 is YNNKEL (reference sequence). J gave up 4 bases and V 4 bases, and 9 bases lay outside the gene matches. CDR3 coding DNA: TGTGCCAGCAGCCGCAACGGGCGGGGGGCTTACAATGAGCAGTTCTTC. It yields the protein CASSRNGRGAYNEQFF.

The chain has TRBV6-5 and TRBJ1-5; 7 nucleotides line up with TRBD1. The germline gives CDR1 MNHEY, CDR2 SVGAGI. The CDR3 extends over 15 amino acids. The V gene end was trimmed by 5 bases and the J gene end by 1 base; junction bases not matched to a gene: 5. The CDR3 region is CASSLTGSSNQPQHF. The CDR3 DNA sequence: TGTGCCAGCAGTCTGACAGGGTCGAGCAATCAGCCCCAGCATTTT.

The J gene is TRBJ1-2, the V gene TRBV6-5; TRBD1 might be the D (6 bases). The germline V and J ends were trimmed by 6 bases and 1 base, with 15 bases remaining between them. The CDR3 has 15 amino acids. Germline CDR1 reads MNHEY; CDR2 reads SVGAGI. DNA for the CDR3: TGTGCCAGCAGCCTCGACAGGAGACATAACTATGGCTACACCTTC. Translation: CASSLDRRHNYGYTF.

This clone is a singleton in its sample. V gene TRBV6-2 or TRBV6-3 combines with J gene TRBJ2-7, with 9 positions matching TRBD1. The CDR3 loop spans 15 amino acids. With V trimmed by 6 bases and J by 1 base, 7 bases remained unmatched. Germline V CDR1 and CDR2: MNHEY, SVGEGT. CDR3 bases: TGTGCCAGCAGCCCCCCCGGGACAGGGTCCTACGAGCAGTACTTC. Protein product: CASSPPGTGSYEQYF.

The chain employs TRBV4-2 and TRBJ2-1; 9 nucleotides align to TRBD2. The CDR3 sequence is 19 residues long. Germline V gene lookup returns CDR1 LGHNA and CDR2 YNFKEQ. The V and J ends lost 0 bases and 4 bases, in that order; junction bases with no gene match: 13. CDR3 sequence (DNA): TGTGCCAGCAGCCAAGAACCGATCGTAGGAGCGGGGGGTTACAATGAGCAGTTCTTC. It yields the protein CASSQEPIVGAGGYNEQFF.

The chain uses TRBV20-1 and TRBJ1-2; D remains ambiguous. The CDR3 has 13 residues. V lost 3 bases and J 6 bases, leaving 14 bases between the germline ends. Germline values: CDR1 DFQATT, CDR2 SNEGSKA (reference sequence). CDR3 loop: CSASAPLGDGYTF. The CDR3 region has the DNA TGCAGTGCTAGTGCCCCCCTGGGCGATGGCTACACCTTC.

This clone was seen only once. The genes are TRBV11-2 and TRBJ2-3, with D possibly TRBD2 on 6 matching bases. Germline CDR1 SGHAT, CDR2 FQNNGV. With 1 base removed from V and 0 bases from J, the gap between germline ends came to 11 bases. There are 16 residues in the CDR3. CDR3 loop: CASSLVSGLSTDTQYF. The CDR3 coding sequence is TGTGCCAGCAGCTTAGTAAGCGGGCTCAGCACAGATACGCAGTATTTT.